This T cell receptor beta chain was recovered during a study of blood T cell repertoires in COVID-19. At the level of the study: Samples of COVID-19 (acute and convalescent) were obtained from the United States, Italy and Spain.

As handled by the study authors: Researchers report that nucleated cell counts were estimated from reference gene primer amplification. Generated by immunoSEQ multiplex PCR, the TCRdb table keeps only in-frame clones and is missing some. V and J calls and clone size are those listed in that table; D and trimming were worked out from the DNA. The repertoire holds roughly 140,000 clones, with roughly four fifths as singletons. CDR3 length equals 13 residues. V was clipped by 2 bases and J by 3 bases, with 7 bases between them. Germline V gene lookup returns CDR1 SGHVS and CDR2 FQNEAQ. The V gene is TRBV7-8, the J gene TRBJ1-1; D call uncertain. The source of this sequence is a woman over 75 in a cohort sampled during active or convalescent COVID-19. The source material was peripheral blood. DNA for the CDR3: TGTGCCAGCAGCTTACGGGTGCACACTGAAGCTTTCTTT. It yields the protein CASSLRVHTEAFF.